The 18 T cell receptor beta chains below all came from one sample that was sequenced in a study of T cells in Graves' hyperthyroidism and ophthalmopathy. The source material, RNA transcripts, was used to amplify TCR beta CDR3 regions. The TCR CDR3 was amplified in a first-round RT-PCR using the HTBI primer set. MiXCR was run by TCRdb on the multiplex PCR reads, yielding one entry per CDR3 protein. This sample yields fewer than 900,000 distinct CDR3 sequences, of which about 16% are seen a single time; approximately 8.4% belongs to the top ten. Source material: blood. These receptors all come from a man between 18 and 29 years old with Graves' hyperthyroidism.

This clonotype was picked up many times. V gene TRBV30 combines with J gene TRBJ2-1; D perhaps matches TRBD2 (5 bases). This CDR3 is 11 amino acids long. CDR1 is GTSNPN and CDR2 is SVGIG in the germline V gene (reference sequence). V lost 4 bases and J lost 10, with 11 bases in between. The CDR3 here is CAWKLAREQFF. The CDR3 bases are TGTGCCTGGAAGTTAGCGAGGGAGCAGTTCTTC.

V gene TRBV19 combines with J gene TRBJ2-7; no reliable D call. The V end was cut by 4 bases, the J end by 6 bases, with 16 bases between. From germline, CDR1 is LNHDA and CDR2 SQIVND (reference sequence). There are 14 residues in the CDR3. The CDR3 DNA sequence: TGTGCCAGTAGTACCCGGACCCCGGCTGCCGAGCAGTACTTC. It encodes CASSTRTPAAEQYF.

The chain recombines TRBV19 with TRBJ1-1, with D possibly TRBD1 on 5 matching bases. V lost 10 bases, J lost 0 bases, and 12 bases lay in between. This CDR3 spans 13 amino acids. Germline loops: CDR1 LNHDA, CDR2 SQIVND (reference sequence). The CDR3 loop is CATHQGVNTEAFF. CDR3 coding DNA: TGTGCCACCCACCAGGGTGTGAACACTGAAGCTTTCTTT.

This clonotype occurred many times. J is TRBJ2-5 and V is TRBV20-1, with D uncertain. V lost 2 bases and J 1 base, leaving 5 bases between the germline ends. CDR1 and CDR2 from the germline V gene are DFQATT and SNEGSKA (reference sequence). The CDR3 loop spans 12 amino acids. The CDR3 DNA reads TGCAGTGCTAGAACTGGCCAAGAGACCCAGTACTTC. This sequence encodes CSARTGQETQYF.

Comment on this clonotype: A read error may be the cause here, since a much bigger clone is one base away. The V gene is TRBV11-1, the J gene TRBJ2-7; the D gene is possibly TRBD2 (6 bases). CDR3 length: 14 amino acids. Germline CDR1 reads SGHAT; CDR2 reads FQDESV (reference sequence). The CDR3 coding sequence is TGTGCCAGCAGCTTAACTAGCCGGTCCTACGGGCAGTACTTC. It specifies CASSLTSRSYGQYF.

The chain is built from TRBV7-9 and TRBJ2-6, with a weak D call TRBD1 (5 bases). Germline-derived CDR1 and CDR2 are SEHNR and FQNEAQ (reference sequence). V lost 3 bases and J 1 base, leaving 10 bases between the germline ends. The CDR3 length is 16 residues. The CDR3: CASSLGQVSGANVLTF. The CDR3 DNA is TGTGCCAGCAGCTTGGGGCAGGTTTCTGGGGCCAACGTCCTGACTTTC.

This clonotype was observed a few times. This chain joins TRBV4-1 and TRBJ2-5, with 10 bases fitting TRBD2. V was pared by 1 base and J by 0 bases, with 2 bases of the junction left unmatched. Germline lookup yields CDR1 MGHRA and CDR2 YSYEKL. The CDR3 runs 16 residues. CDR3 nucleotide sequence: TGCGCCAGCAGCCAAGGGACTAGCGGACACCAAGAGACCCAGTACTTC. It translates to CASSQGTSGHQETQYF.

This clonotype was seen repeatedly, ten times or more. The CDR3 DNA reads TGTGCCAGCGAACGACTAGCGGGAGTGGGTACGCAGTATTTT. Protein: CASERLAGVGTQYF. The chain links TRBV28 to TRBJ2-3, with 12 bases lining up with TRBD2. V was clipped by 8 bases and J by 8 bases; unmatched bases: 8. The CDR3 runs 14 residues. Germline V CDR1 and CDR2: MDHEN, SYDVKM.

V gene TRBV5-1 combines with J gene TRBJ1-2; 7 nucleotides align to TRBD1. The CDR3 spans 18 residues. After removal of 5 bases from V and 3 bases from J, the junction contained 19 bases not matched to a gene. The V gene's germline CDR1 is SGHRS and CDR2 YFSETQ. This chain's CDR3 is CASSNRGALSYTDYGYTF. As DNA, the CDR3 is TGCGCCAGCAGTAACAGGGGAGCCCTTTCCTATACGGACTATGGCTACACCTTC.

This clonotype was observed at least ten times. In DNA, the CDR3 is TGTGCCAGCAGTTACTCCCCTGGGACTAGCGGGAGCACAGATACGCAGTATTTT. This gives the protein CASSYSPGTSGSTDTQYF. This sequence joins TRBV6-2 or TRBV6-3 and TRBJ2-3, with TRBD2 matching over 12 bases. Germline lookup yields CDR1 MNHEY and CDR2 SVGEGT. CDR3 size: 18 residues. Trimming cost V 0 bases and J 0 bases; bases outside gene matches: 4.

At least ten counts were recorded for this clonotype. The rearrangement links TRBV28 to TRBJ2-3; TRBD1 aligns across 7 bases. The V gene end was trimmed by 8 bases and the J gene end by 0 bases; junction bases not matched to a gene: 5. Germline loops: CDR1 MDHEN, CDR2 SYDVKM. The CDR3 totals 14 residues. The CDR3 region is CASAGTASTDTQYF. In nucleotides, the CDR3 is TGTGCCAGCGCAGGGACAGCTAGCACAGATACGCAGTATTTT.

The genes are TRBV4-3 and TRBJ2-2, with 9 bases identical to TRBD1. This CDR3 has 17 amino acids. V dropped 3 bases and J dropped 5; count of bases not matched to a gene: 10. Germline CDR1 and CDR2: LGHNA and YSLEER. Here the CDR3 DNA reads TGCGCCAGCAGCCAGGGAACGGGACAGGGCTGGACCGGGGAGCTGTTTTTT. Translating it yields CASSQGTGQGWTGELFF.

This clonotype was counted ten times or more. The chain uses TRBV10-3 and TRBJ2-5; tentatively, D is TRBD1 (5 bases). The CDR3 has 14 amino acids. The V end was cut by 5 bases, the J end by 1 base, with 11 bases between. The V gene's germline CDR1 is ENHRY and CDR2 SYGVKD. The CDR3 bases are TGTGCCATCAGTCCAGCCCAGGGCCAAGAGACCCAGTACTTC. This codes for CAISPAQGQETQYF.

The sample holds many counts of this clonotype. This chain uses TRBV27 with TRBJ2-2; D unclear. This CDR3 is built from 15 residues. Trimming removed 0 bases from V and 4 bases from J, with 9 bases in between. The germline CDR1 and CDR2 sequences are MNHEY and SMNVEV (reference sequence). DNA of the CDR3: TGTGCCAGCAGTTTATCTTGGCTTTTCACCGGGGAGCTGTTTTTT. Its protein is CASSLSWLFTGELFF.

J is TRBJ2-3 and V is TRBV2; D may be TRBD2 (6 bases). The CDR3 spans 16 residues. Germline CDR1 reads SNHLY; CDR2 reads FYNNEI. The V and J ends lost 6 bases and 3 bases respectively, with 19 bases between them. The DNA for the CDR3 is TGTGCCAGCAGGGGAGGCAGAGCACAACTTACAGATACGCAGTATTTT. Encoded protein: CASRGGRAQLTDTQYF.

This clonotype was picked up many times. The CDR3 region is CASSEQDRGNQPQHF. The CDR3 DNA follows: TGTGCCAGCAGCGAGCAAGACAGGGGCAATCAGCCCCAGCATTTT. J is TRBJ1-5 and V is TRBV7-8, with TRBD1 matching over 7 bases. There are 15 residues in the CDR3. Trimming cost V 5 bases and J 2 bases; bases outside gene matches: 6. CDR1 SGHVS and CDR2 FQNEAQ come from the germline V gene.

V gene TRBV15 combines with J gene TRBJ2-7, with a tentative D call TRBD2 (5 bases). Per germline, CDR1 LNHNV and CDR2 YYDKDF (reference sequence). V lost 4 bases to trimming and J lost 1 base, with 8 bases between them. This CDR3 is 13 amino acids long. CDR3 sequence reads: CATSITRSYEQYF. In DNA, the CDR3 is TGTGCCACCAGCATTACTAGATCCTACGAGCAGTACTTC.

The V gene is TRBV12-3 or TRBV12-4, the J gene TRBJ2-7; possible D gene TRBD2, 6 bases. Between the trimmed V and J ends, which lost 2 bases and 7 bases, there was a span of 18 bases. The CDR3 contains 15 residues. The CDR3 reads CASSLQSGIGGEQYF. The DNA of the CDR3 is TGTGCCAGCAGTTTACAGTCGGGAATTGGGGGGGAGCAGTACTTC.